Listed below are T cell receptor beta chains from one sample, sequenced in a study of T cells in Graves' hyperthyroidism and ophthalmopathy. TCRdb independently ran MiXCR on the multiplex PCR reads; one entry per CDR3 protein. The sample has hundreds of thousands of distinct CDR3 sequences, around 20% seen once. The specimen was blood. The receptor set was obtained from a young man with Graves' ophthalmopathy. Each CDR3 is given with its conserved first and last residue. The D gene is left open where the match is weak. Only some rows state a clone size, as once, few, many or a class for expanded clones.

v_gene: TRBV13; len: 16; j_gene: TRBJ2-7; abundance: NA; d_gene: TRBD1; CDR3aa: CASSSPGTGHFYEQYF; CDR3nt: TGTGCCAGCAGTTCCCCCGGGACAGGGCATTTCTACGAGCAGTACTTC
v_gene: TRBV9; len: 18; j_gene: TRBJ1-5; abundance: once; d_gene: NA; CDR3aa: CASSVAYGGKSGNQPQHF; CDR3nt: TGTGCCAGCAGCGTAGCTTACGGTGGTAAGTCCGGCAATCAGCCCCAGCATTTT
v_gene: TRBV4-2; len: 15; j_gene: TRBJ1-5; abundance: few; d_gene: NA; CDR3aa: CASSQDWGSNQPQHF; CDR3nt: TGTGCCAGCAGCCAAGATTGGGGAAGCAATCAGCCCCAGCATTTT
v_gene: TRBV12-3/TRBV12-4; len: 11; j_gene: TRBJ2-2; abundance: few; d_gene: NA; CDR3aa: CASTSSGELFF; CDR3nt: TGTGCCAGCACCTCGAGCGGGGAGCTGTTTTTT
v_gene: TRBV20-1; len: 16; j_gene: TRBJ2-7; abundance: NA; d_gene: TRBD2; CDR3aa: CSARDAASRGGAEQYF; CDR3nt: TGCAGTGCTAGAGATGCCGCTTCGCGGGGAGGGGCCGAGCAGTACTTC
v_gene: TRBV5-1; len: 15; j_gene: TRBJ2-3; abundance: few; d_gene: NA; CDR3aa: CASSKQGISTDTQYF; CDR3nt: TGCGCCAGCAGCAAACAGGGCATCAGCACAGATACGCAGTATTTT
v_gene: TRBV6-1; len: 16; j_gene: TRBJ1-5; abundance: NA; d_gene: TRBD1; CDR3aa: CASSRQGANSNQPQHF; CDR3nt: TGTGCCAGCAGTAGACAGGGCGCTAATAGCAATCAGCCCCAGCATTTT
v_gene: TRBV20-1; len: 13; j_gene: TRBJ2-3; abundance: many; d_gene: NA; CDR3aa: CSAHERNTDTQYF; CDR3nt: TGCAGTGCTCATGAGAGGAACACAGATACGCAGTATTTT
v_gene: TRBV5-4; len: 14; j_gene: TRBJ1-1; abundance: NA; d_gene: NA; CDR3aa: CASSAGPEVTEAFF; CDR3nt: TGTGCCAGCAGCGCGGGCCCGGAGGTCACTGAAGCTTTCTTT
v_gene: TRBV14; len: 14; j_gene: TRBJ1-1; abundance: NA; d_gene: TRBD1; CDR3aa: CASSQEAGGREAFF; CDR3nt: TGTGCCAGCAGCCAAGAGGCAGGGGGCCGGGAAGCTTTCTTT
v_gene: TRBV3-1; len: 15; j_gene: TRBJ2-3; abundance: many; d_gene: TRBD2; CDR3aa: CASSRLAGGPRTQYF; CDR3nt: TGTGCCAGCAGCCGTTTAGCGGGAGGCCCACGTACGCAGTATTTT
v_gene: TRBV2; len: 15; j_gene: TRBJ2-7; abundance: many; d_gene: TRBD1; CDR3aa: CASSPGGGGTYEQYF; CDR3nt: TGTGCCAGCAGCCCAGGGGGCGGAGGAACCTACGAGCAGTACTTC
v_gene: TRBV12-3/TRBV12-4; len: 20; j_gene: TRBJ2-1; abundance: NA; d_gene: TRBD2; CDR3aa: CASSPGGGTSALSSYNEQFF; CDR3nt: TGTGCCAGCAGTCCCGGAGGGGGGACTAGCGCGTTGAGCTCCTACAATGAGCAGTTCTTC
v_gene: TRBV10-3; len: 16; j_gene: TRBJ1-5; abundance: few; d_gene: NA; CDR3aa: CATHWGGSNSNQPQHF; CDR3nt: TGTGCCACCCATTGGGGGGGCAGTAATAGCAATCAGCCCCAGCATTTT